Each of the 9 T cell receptor beta chains below was sequenced from the same sample in a study of radiation and T cells in renal cell carcinoma. Time point given: baseline pretreatment blood. Treatment reported: 15 Gy SBRT to primary tumor, nephrectomy 4 weeks later. TCRdb's table, derived via immunoSEQ multiplex PCR, lists solely in-frame clones and lacks some. This table has approximately 94,000 clones, over 75% appearing once. The sample here was blood, taken from a patient whose treatment included radiotherapy and nephrectomy. The receptor source for this set is a man aged 55-75 years with renal cell carcinoma.

CDR3 sequence (DNA): TGTGCCAGCAGCCTGTTTACGTGGGACAGGGGGACTGAAGCTTTCTTT. Amino acids: CASSLFTWDRGTEAFF. The V gene is TRBV5-6, the J gene TRBJ1-1; 11 positions match TRBD1. Trimming took 4 bases from V and 5 from J; bases not matched to a gene: 10. Germline assignment: CDR1 SGHDT and CDR2 YYEEEE. CDR3 length equals 16 residues.

This rearrangement joins TRBV9 to TRBJ2-7, with 9 bases aligning to TRBD1. Trimming cost V 4 bases and J 0 bases; bases outside gene matches: 2. CDR3 length equals 14 residues. Germline V CDR1 and CDR2: SGDLS, YYNGEE. In DNA, the CDR3 is TGTGCCAGCAGCTCGACAGGGGGCTCCTACGAGCAGTACTTC. It translates to CASSSTGGSYEQYF.

This clone was recorded once. The chain employs TRBV5-6 and TRBJ2-7; D is unclear. Germline V gene sequence: CDR1 SGHDT, CDR2 YYEEEE. The V end lost 1 base, the J end lost 7 bases, and 6 bases lay between the germline ends. This CDR3 spans 11 amino acids. The CDR3 region is CASSLIGEQYF. The CDR3 nucleotides read TGTGCCAGCAGCTTGATCGGAGAGCAGTACTTC. The variable domain in full, completed from reference TRBV5-6 and TRBJ2-7, reads DAGVTQSPTHLIKTRGQQVTLRCSPKSGHDTVSWYQQALGQGPQFIFQYYEEEERQRGNFPDRFSGHQFPNYSSELNVNALLLGDSALYLCASSLIGEQYFGPGTRLTVT.

CDR3 in DNA: TGTGCCAGCTCACCAGTGGCAGGGGAAGGGTTGTATGAGCAGTTCTTC. This encodes CASSPVAGEGLYEQFF. The chain links TRBV18 to TRBJ2-1; D may be TRBD1 (6 bases). Germline assignment: CDR1 KGHSH and CDR2 LQKENI. V was pared by 2 bases and J by 8 bases, with 19 bases between. The CDR3 extends over 16 amino acids.

The chain joins TRBV6-1 to TRBJ2-1; 9 bases map to TRBD2. This CDR3 spans 14 amino acids. V was clipped by 6 bases and J by 6 bases; unmatched bases: 6. The germline gives CDR1 MNHNS, CDR2 SASEGT. The CDR3 loop is CASRGAGGSNEQFF. CDR3 in DNA: TGTGCCAGCAGGGGAGCGGGGGGTTCCAATGAGCAGTTCTTC.

This chain uses TRBV7-9 with TRBJ1-3, with D unresolved. The V and J ends lost 2 bases and 4 bases respectively, with 12 bases between them. CDR1 and CDR2 from the germline V gene are SEHNR and FQNEAQ (reference sequence). The CDR3 is 15 residues long. The CDR3, as DNA: TGTGCCAGCAGCTTATCCAGGCTCGGAGGAAACACCATATATTTT. Its protein is CASSLSRLGGNTIYF. Supplemented by reference TRBV7-9 and TRBJ1-3, the full variable domain reads DTGVSQNPRHKITKRGQNVTFRCDPISEHNRLYWYRQTLGQGPEFLTYFQNEAQLEKSRLLSDRFSAERPKGSFSTLEIQRTEQGDSAMYLCASSLSRLGGNTIYFGEGSWLTVV.

This clone occurred a few times. The V gene is TRBV5-1, the J gene TRBJ2-4; 7 bases match TRBD2. Germline trimming cut 4 bases from V and 11 bases from J; bases unmatched to any gene: 12. The germline gives CDR1 SGHRS, CDR2 YFSETQ. This CDR3 has 14 residues. The CDR3 DNA is TGCGCCAGCAGCCCCCGGGACTACTCGGCGGTTCAGTACTTC. Its protein is CASSPRDYSAVQYF. Variable domain in full (rest from reference TRBV5-1 and TRBJ2-4): KAGVTQTPRYLIKTRGQQVTLSCSPISGHRSVSWYQQTPGQGLQFLFEYFSETQRNKGNFPGRFSGRQFSNSRSEMNVSTLELGDSALYLCASSPRDYSAVQYFGAGTRLSVL.

The V gene is TRBV10-3, the J gene TRBJ1-6; unclear D gene. V lost 6 bases, J lost 5 bases, and 14 bases lay in between. The CDR3 spans 15 residues. The germline gives CDR1 ENHRY, CDR2 SYGVKD. This chain's CDR3 is CAIRSDVPNNSPLHF. The CDR3 coding sequence is TGTGCCATCAGATCGGACGTTCCTAATAATTCACCCCTCCACTTT.

The chain has TRBV27 and TRBJ1-2; tentatively, D is TRBD1 (6 bases). Trimming took off 4 bases at V and 5 bases at J, with 23 bases between the two ends. CDR3 length equals 17 residues. Germline V gene lookup returns CDR1 MNHEY and CDR2 SMNVEV (reference sequence). The CDR3, as DNA: TGTGCCAGCAGTTCCGTTACCTCAGGGGCCCCACCTTATGGCTACACCTTC. Translating it yields CASSSVTSGAPPYGYTF.